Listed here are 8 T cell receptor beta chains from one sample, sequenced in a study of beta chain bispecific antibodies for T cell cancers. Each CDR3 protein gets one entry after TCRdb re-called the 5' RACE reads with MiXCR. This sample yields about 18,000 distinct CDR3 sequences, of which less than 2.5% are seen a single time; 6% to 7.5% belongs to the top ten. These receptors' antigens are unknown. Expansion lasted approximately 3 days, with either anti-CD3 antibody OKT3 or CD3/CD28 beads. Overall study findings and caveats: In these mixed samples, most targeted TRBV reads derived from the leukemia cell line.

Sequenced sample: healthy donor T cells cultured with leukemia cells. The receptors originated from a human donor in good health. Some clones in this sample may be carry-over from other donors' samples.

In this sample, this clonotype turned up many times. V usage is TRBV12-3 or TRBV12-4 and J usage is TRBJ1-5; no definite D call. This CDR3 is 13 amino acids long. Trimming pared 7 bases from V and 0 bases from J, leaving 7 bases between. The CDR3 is CASTSYSNQPQHF. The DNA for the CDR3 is TGTGCCAGCACCTCCTATAGCAATCAGCCCCAGCATTTT.

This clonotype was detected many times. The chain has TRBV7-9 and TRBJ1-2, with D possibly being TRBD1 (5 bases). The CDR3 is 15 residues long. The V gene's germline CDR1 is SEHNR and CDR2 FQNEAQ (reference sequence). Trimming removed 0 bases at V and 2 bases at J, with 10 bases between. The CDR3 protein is CASSLAPAGNYGYTF. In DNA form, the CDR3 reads TGTGCCAGCAGCTTAGCGCCGGCAGGGAACTATGGCTACACCTTC.

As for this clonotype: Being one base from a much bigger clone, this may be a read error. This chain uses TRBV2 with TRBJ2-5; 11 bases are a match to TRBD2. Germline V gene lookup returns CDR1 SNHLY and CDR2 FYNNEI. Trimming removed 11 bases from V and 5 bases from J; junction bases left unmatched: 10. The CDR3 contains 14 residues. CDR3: CARRLAGYGETQYF. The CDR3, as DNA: TGTGCCCGAAGACTAGCGGGGTATGGGGAGACCCAGTACTTC.

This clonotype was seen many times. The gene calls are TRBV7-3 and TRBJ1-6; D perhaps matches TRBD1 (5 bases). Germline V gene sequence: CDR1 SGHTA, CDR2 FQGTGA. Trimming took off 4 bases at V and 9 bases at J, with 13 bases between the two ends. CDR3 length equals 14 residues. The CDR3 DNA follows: TGTGCCAGCAGCTCCACAAGCGGGGGTTCACCCCTCCACTTT. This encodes CASSSTSGGSPLHF.

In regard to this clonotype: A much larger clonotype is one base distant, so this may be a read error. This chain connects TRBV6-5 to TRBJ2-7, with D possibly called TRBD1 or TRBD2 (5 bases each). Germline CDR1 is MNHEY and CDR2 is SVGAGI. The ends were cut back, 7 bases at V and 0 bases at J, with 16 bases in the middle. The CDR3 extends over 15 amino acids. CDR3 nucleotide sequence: TGTGCCAGCAACCATCCCGGGGCAGCCTCCTACGAGCAGTACTTC. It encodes CASNHPGAASYEQYF.

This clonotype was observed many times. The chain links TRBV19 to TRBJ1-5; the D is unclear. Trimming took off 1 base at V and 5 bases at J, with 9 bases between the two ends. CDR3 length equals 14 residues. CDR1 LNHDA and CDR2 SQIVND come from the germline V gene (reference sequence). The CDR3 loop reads CASSIVQDDQPQHF. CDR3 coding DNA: TGTGCCAGTAGTATAGTCCAGGACGATCAGCCCCAGCATTTT.

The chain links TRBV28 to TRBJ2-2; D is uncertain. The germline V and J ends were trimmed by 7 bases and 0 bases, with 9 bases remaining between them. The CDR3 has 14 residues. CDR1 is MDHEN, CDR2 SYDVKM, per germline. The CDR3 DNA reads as TGTGCCAGCATTGAGAACGCGAACACCGGGGAGCTGTTTTTT. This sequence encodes CASIENANTGELFF.

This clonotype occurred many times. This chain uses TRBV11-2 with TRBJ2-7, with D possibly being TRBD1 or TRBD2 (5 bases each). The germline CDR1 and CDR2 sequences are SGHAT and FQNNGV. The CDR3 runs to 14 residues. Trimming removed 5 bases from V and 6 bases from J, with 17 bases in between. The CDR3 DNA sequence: TGTGCCAGCAGCCGCCTTGACAGTCGGGGCGAGCAGTACTTC. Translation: CASSRLDSRGEQYF.